The 20 T cell receptor beta chains below come from one sample, sequenced in a study of cytomegalovirus exposure and HLA in healthy donors. A multiplex PCR was run with 60 Vbeta primers and 13 Jbeta primers. Assay used: immunoSEQ multiplex PCR; TCRdb lists only in-frame clones, some missing. The repertoire includes around 120,000 clones, roughly a tenth of them detected once, and approximately 3% sits in the top ten. Sequencing used PBMCs. These receptors all stem from a man aged 30 to 39 in good health and CMV-seronegative.

The gene calls are TRBV7-6 and TRBJ2-2; 12 nucleotides line up with TRBD1. Germline loops: CDR1 SGHVS, CDR2 FNYEAQ. V lost 5 bases to trimming and J lost 6 bases; unmatched junction nucleotides: 4. The CDR3 has 15 amino acids. CDR3 amino acids: CASSQGQGAAGELFF. The CDR3 bases are TGTGCCAGCAGCCAGGGACAGGGGGCGGCCGGGGAGCTGTTTTTT. Full variable domain (rest looked up from reference TRBV7-6 and TRBJ2-2): GAGVSQSPRYKVTKRGQDVALRCDPISGHVSLYWYRQALGQGPEFLTYFNYEAQQDKSGLPNDRFSAERPEGSISTLTIQRTEQRDSAMYRCASSQGQGAAGELFFGEGSRLTVL.

The table lists this clone with a few counts. The rearrangement links TRBV18 to TRBJ1-5; tentatively, D is TRBD1 (6 bases). CDR3 length equals 15 residues. In germline, CDR1 is KGHSH, CDR2 LQKENI. The V and J ends lost 3 bases and 5 bases respectively, with 14 bases between them. In DNA form, the CDR3 reads TGTGCCAGCTCACCGTTACAGGGTGGGGATCAGCCCCAGCATTTT. Residues: CASSPLQGGDQPQHF.

In its sample, this clone was seen a few times. This chain connects TRBV6-6 to TRBJ1-5; a weak D match, TRBD1 (5 bases). The CDR3 spans 14 residues. Germline CDR1 MNHNY, CDR2 SVGAGI (reference sequence). V dropped 5 bases and J dropped 2 bases, with 10 bases sitting between them. CDR3 loop: CASSLTGGNQPQHF. DNA for the CDR3: TGTGCCAGCAGTCTGACGGGGGGCAATCAGCCCCAGCATTTT.

Only a few counts were recorded for this clone. In DNA form, the CDR3 reads TGCGCCAGCAGCCAATCGGGACAGGGAATCTCTGGAAACACCATATATTTT. Its protein is CASSQSGQGISGNTIYF. The chain recombines TRBV5-1 with TRBJ1-3; TRBD1 matches 9 bases. Germline assignment: CDR1 SGHRS and CDR2 YFSETQ. This CDR3 is built from 17 residues. V lost 4 bases and J lost 0; bases outside the gene matches: 8.

The chain combines TRBV5-8 with TRBJ2-5; a weak D match, TRBD1 (6 bases). Trimming left V 0 bases short and J 4 bases short, with 16 bases between. This CDR3 region has 16 residues. Looked up from germline, CDR1 is SGHTS and CDR2 is YDEGEE. The CDR3 is CASSLVAGEMRETQYF. CDR3 in DNA: TGTGCCAGCAGCTTGGTGGCAGGGGAAATGCGAGAGACCCAGTACTTC.

This clone has only a few counts. One junction end disagrees with the germline gene, perhaps due to a read error. Other DNA sequences within the sample encode an identical CDR3. The DNA of the CDR3 is TGTGCCAGCAGCTTGGGCCAGGATAATTCCCCCCTCCACTTT. This translates into CASSLGQDNSPLHF. The chain couples TRBV7-9 to TRBJ1-6; no definite D call. Per germline, CDR1 SEHNR and CDR2 FQNEAQ (reference sequence). This CDR3 is built from 14 residues.

The rearrangement links TRBV30 to TRBJ1-5; the D gene is possibly TRBD1 (5 bases). Germline CDR1 and CDR2: GTSNPN and SVGIG (reference sequence). This CDR3 spans 14 amino acids. V was clipped by 4 bases and J by 8 bases, with 18 bases between them. The CDR3 spells CAWTHGGGSKPQHF. The CDR3 coding sequence is TGTGCCTGGACCCACGGGGGGGGTTCTAAGCCCCAGCATTTT.

The rearrangement links TRBV6-5 to TRBJ2-7; 7 bases are a match to TRBD1. The trim removed 2 bases at V and 4 bases at J, leaving 2 bases unmatched. CDR3 size: 13 residues. Germline loops: CDR1 MNHEY, CDR2 SVGAGI. The chain's CDR3 is CASSYRGLYEQYF. The CDR3 DNA reads as TGTGCCAGCAGTTACAGGGGGCTGTACGAGCAGTACTTC.

The chain joins TRBV9 to TRBJ1-4; the match to TRBD1 covers 8 bases. The CDR3 sequence is 15 residues long. Per the germline V gene, CDR1 is SGDLS and CDR2 is YYNGEE. With 3 bases clipped from V and 7 bases from J, the junction kept 8 bases outside the gene matches. The CDR3: CASSGDQGAFEKLFF. The CDR3 nucleotides read TGTGCCAGCAGCGGTGATCAGGGGGCGTTTGAAAAACTGTTTTTT.

This clone was counted only a few times. V and J are TRBV5-6 and TRBJ2-1; 9 bases fit TRBD2. V lost 4 bases, J lost 4 bases, and 12 bases stayed unmatched. CDR3 length: 17 residues. The germline CDR1 and CDR2 sequences are SGHDT and YYEEEE. CDR3 coding DNA: TGTGCCAGCAGCCCCACTTGGGCAGCGGGGGGTTACAATGAGCAGTTCTTC. Translation gives CASSPTWAAGGYNEQFF. Using reference TRBV5-6 and TRBJ2-1 for the parts outside the CDR3, the full variable domain is DAGVTQSPTHLIKTRGQQVTLRCSPKSGHDTVSWYQQALGQGPQFIFQYYEEEERQRGNFPDRFSGHQFPNYSSELNVNALLLGDSALYLCASSPTWAAGGYNEQFFGPGTRLTVL.

V usage is TRBV2 and J usage is TRBJ1-3; no firm D call. The germline gives CDR1 SNHLY, CDR2 FYNNEI. This CDR3 has 12 amino acids. Trimming removed 8 bases from V and 2 bases from J, with 7 bases in between. Here the CDR3 reads CASASAGNTIYF. The DNA of the CDR3 is TGTGCCAGCGCCTCGGCTGGAAACACCATATATTTT.

This clone was seen only a few times. The chain is built from TRBV28 and TRBJ1-5; D is undetermined. CDR3 length: 12 residues. Germline V gene data show CDR1 as MDHEN and CDR2 as SYDVKM. V lost 5 bases and J 2 bases, leaving 4 bases between the germline ends. This CDR3 is CASSPGNQPQHF. The CDR3 bases are TGTGCCAGCAGTCCGGGCAATCAGCCCCAGCATTTT.

The CDR3 DNA follows: TGTGCCAGCAGTTCCCTCTACGAGCAGTACTTC. It codes for CASSSLYEQYF. V and J are TRBV27 and TRBJ2-7; D unclear. Trimming left V 4 bases short and J 3 bases short, with 4 bases between. Germline CDR1 MNHEY, CDR2 SMNVEV (reference sequence). This CDR3 is built from 11 residues.

The J gene is TRBJ2-5, the V gene TRBV10-1; D is possibly TRBD1 (5 bases). This CDR3 has 15 residues. Trimming stripped 6 bases from V and 3 bases from J, with 17 bases between. Germline CDR1 WNHNN, CDR2 SYGVQD (reference sequence). Here the CDR3 DNA reads TGCGCCAGCAGCAATCAGGGTTCCCGTAAAGAGACCCAGTACTTC. It specifies CASSNQGSRKETQYF.

This clone occurred a few times. The genes are TRBV4-1 and TRBJ2-3; a weak D match, TRBD1 (5 bases). The germline gives CDR1 MGHRA, CDR2 YSYEKL. This CDR3 region has 15 residues. V was cut by 1 base and J by 4 bases, with 12 bases left in between. The CDR3 spells CASSQVPHRSDTQYF. For the CDR3, the DNA is TGCGCCAGCAGCCAAGTACCCCACAGGTCAGATACGCAGTATTTT.

This clone appeared a few times. The chain links TRBV4-3 to TRBJ2-6, with 10 bases fitting TRBD1. V trimming: 3 bases; J trimming: 1 base; junction bases outside the gene matches: 0. Germline CDR1 LGHNA, CDR2 YSLEER. The CDR3 extends over 16 amino acids. The CDR3 DNA reads as TGCGCCAGCAGCCAGGACAGGGGGTCTGGGGCCAACGTCCTGACTTTC. Its protein product is CASSQDRGSGANVLTF.

There are a few counts of this clone. The V call is TRBV7-3, the J call TRBJ2-7, with a weak D call TRBD2 (6 bases). CDR1 is SGHTA, CDR2 FQGTGA, per germline. The V end was cut by 2 bases, the J end by 6 bases, with 14 bases between. This CDR3 has 14 residues. The CDR3 sequence: CASSLDAGTGEQYF. The CDR3 region has the DNA TGTGCCAGCAGCTTAGACGCGGGAACGGGCGAGCAGTACTTC.

The chain employs TRBV4-3 and TRBJ1-1; D not certain. CDR1 and CDR2 from the germline V gene are LGHNA and YSLEER. V dropped 1 base and J dropped 6 bases, with 9 bases sitting between them. The CDR3 runs to 13 residues. This CDR3 is CASSQGSRAEAFF. Written as DNA, the CDR3 is TGCGCCAGCAGCCAAGGGTCGAGGGCTGAAGCTTTCTTT.

This clone was counted a few times. The rearrangement links TRBV28 to TRBJ2-7; 9 bases are shared with TRBD1. The CDR3 loop spans 12 amino acids. With 6 bases clipped from V and 9 bases from J, the junction kept 6 bases outside the gene matches. Germline CDR1 reads MDHEN; CDR2 reads SYDVKM. The CDR3 sequence: CASRPTGGVQYF. In DNA, the CDR3 is TGTGCCAGCAGGCCAACAGGGGGCGTGCAGTACTTC.

The gene calls are TRBV5-1 and TRBJ2-2, with D maybe TRBD2 (5 bases). The germline V gene has CDR1 SGHRS and CDR2 YFSETQ. This CDR3 spans 14 amino acids. Trimming took 3 bases from V and 4 from J, leaving 10 bases between them. The CDR3 protein is CASSSPGTTGELFF. The CDR3 DNA follows: TGCGCCAGCAGCTCTCCGGGAACCACCGGGGAGCTGTTTTTT.